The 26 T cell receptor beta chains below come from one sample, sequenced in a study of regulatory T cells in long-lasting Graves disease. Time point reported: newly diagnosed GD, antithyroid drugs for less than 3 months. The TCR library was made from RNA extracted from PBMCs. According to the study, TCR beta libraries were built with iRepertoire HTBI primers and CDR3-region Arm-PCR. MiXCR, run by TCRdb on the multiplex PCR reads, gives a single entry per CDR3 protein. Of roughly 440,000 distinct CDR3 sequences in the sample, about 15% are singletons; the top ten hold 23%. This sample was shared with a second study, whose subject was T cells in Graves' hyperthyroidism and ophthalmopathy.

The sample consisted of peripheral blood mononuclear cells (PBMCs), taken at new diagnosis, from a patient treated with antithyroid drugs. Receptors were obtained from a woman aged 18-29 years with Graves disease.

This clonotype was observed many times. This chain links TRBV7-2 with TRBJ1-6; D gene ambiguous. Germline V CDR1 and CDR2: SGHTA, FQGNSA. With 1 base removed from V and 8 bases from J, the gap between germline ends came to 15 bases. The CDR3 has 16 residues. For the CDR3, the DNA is TGTGCCAGCAGCTTAGATTTCCGTTTGGGAGATTCACCCCTCCACTTT. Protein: CASSLDFRLGDSPLHF.

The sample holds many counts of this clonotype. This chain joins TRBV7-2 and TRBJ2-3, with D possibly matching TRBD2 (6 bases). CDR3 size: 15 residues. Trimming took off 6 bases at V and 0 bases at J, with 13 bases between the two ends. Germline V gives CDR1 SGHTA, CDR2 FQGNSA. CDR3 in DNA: TGTGCCAGCAGTTGGTTGGGGACTAGCACAGATACGCAGTATTTT. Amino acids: CASSWLGTSTDTQYF.

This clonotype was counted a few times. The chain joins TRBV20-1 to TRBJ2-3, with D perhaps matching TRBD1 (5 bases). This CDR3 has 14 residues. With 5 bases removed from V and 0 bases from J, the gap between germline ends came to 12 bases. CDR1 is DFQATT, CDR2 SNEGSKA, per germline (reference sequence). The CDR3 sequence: CSAPRQRSTDTQYF. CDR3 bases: TGCAGTGCTCCCCGACAGCGTAGCACAGATACGCAGTATTTT.

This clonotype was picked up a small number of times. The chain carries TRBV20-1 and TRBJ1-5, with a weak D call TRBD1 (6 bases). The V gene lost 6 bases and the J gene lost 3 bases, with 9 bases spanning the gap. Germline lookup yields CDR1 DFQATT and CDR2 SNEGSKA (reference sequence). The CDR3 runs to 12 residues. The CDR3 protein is CSATGYNQPQHF. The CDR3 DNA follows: TGCAGTGCCACAGGGTACAATCAGCCCCAGCATTTT.

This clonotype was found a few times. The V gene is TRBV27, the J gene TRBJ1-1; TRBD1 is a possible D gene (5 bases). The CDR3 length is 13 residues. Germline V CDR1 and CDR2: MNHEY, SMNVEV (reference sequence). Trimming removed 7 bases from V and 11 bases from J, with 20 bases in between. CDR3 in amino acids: CASTSGGISTAFF. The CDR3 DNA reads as TGTGCCAGCACCTCCGGGGGGATTTCGACGGCTTTCTTT.

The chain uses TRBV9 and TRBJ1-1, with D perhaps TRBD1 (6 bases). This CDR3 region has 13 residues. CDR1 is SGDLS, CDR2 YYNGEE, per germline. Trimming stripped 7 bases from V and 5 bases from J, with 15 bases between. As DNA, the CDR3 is TGTGCCAGCGGATCAGGGGCCGGAACTGAAGCTTTCTTT. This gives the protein CASGSGAGTEAFF. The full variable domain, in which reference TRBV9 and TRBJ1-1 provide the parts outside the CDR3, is DSGVTQTPKHLITATGQRVTLRCSPRSGDLSVYWYQQSLDQGLQFLIQYYNGEERAKGNILERFSAQQFPDLHSELNLSSLELGDSALYFCASGSGAGTEAFFGQGTRLTVV.

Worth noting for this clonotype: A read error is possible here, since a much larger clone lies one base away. DNA for the CDR3: TGCGCCAGCAGGAGGGGTGGCGGGAGCTCCTACGAGCAGTACTTC. Its translation is CASRRGGGSSYEQYF. This chain connects TRBV10-2 to TRBJ2-7; 7 bases map to TRBD2. The CDR3 contains 15 residues. Germline V gene sequence: CDR1 WSHSY, CDR2 SAAADI. V trimming: 6 bases; J trimming: 0 bases; junction bases outside the gene matches: 8.

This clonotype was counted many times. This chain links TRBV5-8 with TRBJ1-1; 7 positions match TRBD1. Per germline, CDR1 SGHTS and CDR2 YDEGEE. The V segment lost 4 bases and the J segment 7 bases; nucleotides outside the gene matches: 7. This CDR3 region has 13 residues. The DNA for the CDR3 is TGTGCCAGCAGCAGAAGACAGGGTTTTGAAGCTTTCTTT. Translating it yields CASSRRQGFEAFF. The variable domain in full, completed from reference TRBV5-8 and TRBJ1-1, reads EAGVTQSPTHLIKTRGQQATLRCSPISGHTSVYWYQQALGLGLQFLLWYDEGEERNRGNFPPRFSGRQFPNYSSELNVNALELEDSALYLCASSRRQGFEAFFGQGTRLTVV.

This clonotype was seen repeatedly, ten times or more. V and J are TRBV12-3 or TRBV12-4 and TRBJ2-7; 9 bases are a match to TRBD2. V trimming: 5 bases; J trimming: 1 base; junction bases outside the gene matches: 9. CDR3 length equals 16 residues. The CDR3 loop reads CASSPMLGLASYEQYF. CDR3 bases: TGTGCCAGCAGTCCCATGCTGGGACTAGCATCCTACGAGCAGTACTTC.

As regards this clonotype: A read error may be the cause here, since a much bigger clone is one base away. The CDR3 DNA reads TGTGCCAGCAAACAGGGTGGTCAGTCCTACGGGCAGTACTTC. It specifies CASKQGGQSYGQYF. The chain combines TRBV6-2 or TRBV6-3 with TRBJ2-7, with a weak D call TRBD1 (6 bases). The CDR3 length is 14 residues. Germline lookup yields CDR1 MNHEY and CDR2 SVGEGT.

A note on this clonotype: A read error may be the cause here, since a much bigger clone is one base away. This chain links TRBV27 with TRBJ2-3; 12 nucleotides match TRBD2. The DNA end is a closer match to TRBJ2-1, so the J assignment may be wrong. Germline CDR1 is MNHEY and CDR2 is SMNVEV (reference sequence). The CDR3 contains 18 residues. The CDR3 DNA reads TGTGCCAGCAGTCGAGAAGTTCGGACTAGCGGGAATCAGTACGAGCAGTTCTTC. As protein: CASSREVRTSGNQYEQFF.

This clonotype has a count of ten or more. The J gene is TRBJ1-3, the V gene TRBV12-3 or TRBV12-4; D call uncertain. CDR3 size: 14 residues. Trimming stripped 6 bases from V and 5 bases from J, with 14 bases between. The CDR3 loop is CASSHIKERNTIYF. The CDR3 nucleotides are TGTGCCAGCAGCCACATAAAGGAACGAAACACCATATATTTT.

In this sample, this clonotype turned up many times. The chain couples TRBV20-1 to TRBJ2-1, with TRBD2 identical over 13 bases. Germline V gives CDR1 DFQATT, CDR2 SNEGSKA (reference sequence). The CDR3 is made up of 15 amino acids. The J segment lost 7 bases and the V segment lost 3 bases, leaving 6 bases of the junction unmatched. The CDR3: CSARGLAGMENEQFF. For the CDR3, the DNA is TGCAGTGCTAGGGGACTAGCGGGAATGGAGAATGAGCAGTTCTTC.

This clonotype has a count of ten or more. The CDR3 coding sequence is TGTGCCAGCAGGGACCCGCTAGCGGGAAGAAATGAGCAGTTCTTC. Protein: CASRDPLAGRNEQFF. V gene TRBV7-9 combines with J gene TRBJ2-1; 9 nucleotides match TRBD2. Germline values: CDR1 SEHNR, CDR2 FQNEAQ (reference sequence). Trimming took 6 bases from V and 7 from J; bases not matched to a gene: 10. This CDR3 region has 15 residues. Full variable domain (outside the CDR3, taken from reference TRBV7-9 and TRBJ2-1): DTGVSQNPRHKITKRGQNVTFRCDPISEHNRLYWYRQTLGQGPEFLTYFQNEAQLEKSRLLSDRFSAERPKGSFSTLEIQRTEQGDSAMYLCASRDPLAGRNEQFFGPGTRLTVL.

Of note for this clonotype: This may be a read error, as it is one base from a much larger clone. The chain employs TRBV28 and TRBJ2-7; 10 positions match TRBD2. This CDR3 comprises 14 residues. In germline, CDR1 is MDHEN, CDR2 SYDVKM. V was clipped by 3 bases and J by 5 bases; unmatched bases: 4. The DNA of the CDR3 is TGTGCCAGCAGTTTCCCTAGCGGGAGTAACGAGCAGTACTTC. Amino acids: CASSFPSGSNEQYF. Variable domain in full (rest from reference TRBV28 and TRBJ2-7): DVKVTQSSRYLVKRTGEKVFLECVQDMDHENMFWYRQDPGLGLRLIYFSYDVKMKEKGDIPEGYSVSREKKERFSLILESASTNQTSMYLCASSFPSGSNEQYFGPGTRLTVT.

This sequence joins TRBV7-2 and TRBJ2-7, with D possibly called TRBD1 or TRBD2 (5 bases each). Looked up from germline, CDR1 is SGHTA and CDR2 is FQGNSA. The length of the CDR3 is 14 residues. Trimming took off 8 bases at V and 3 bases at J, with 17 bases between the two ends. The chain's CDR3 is CASRRAGGDYEQYF. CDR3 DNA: TGTGCCAGCCGGAGAGCTGGGGGAGACTACGAGCAGTACTTC.

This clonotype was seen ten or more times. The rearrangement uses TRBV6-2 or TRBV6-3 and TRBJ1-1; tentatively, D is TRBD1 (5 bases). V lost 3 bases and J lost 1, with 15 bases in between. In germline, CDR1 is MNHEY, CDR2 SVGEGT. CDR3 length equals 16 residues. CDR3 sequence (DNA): TGTGCCAGCAGTTATTTAAAGAATACAGGGAACACTGAAGCTTTCTTT. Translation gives CASSYLKNTGNTEAFF.

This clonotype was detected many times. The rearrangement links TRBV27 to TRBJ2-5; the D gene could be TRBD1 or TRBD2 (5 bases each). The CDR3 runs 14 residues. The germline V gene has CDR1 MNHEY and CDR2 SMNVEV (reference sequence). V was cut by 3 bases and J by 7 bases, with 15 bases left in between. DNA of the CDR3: TGTGCCAGCAGTTTTACAGGTCTCCGGGGGACCCAGTACTTC. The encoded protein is CASSFTGLRGTQYF.

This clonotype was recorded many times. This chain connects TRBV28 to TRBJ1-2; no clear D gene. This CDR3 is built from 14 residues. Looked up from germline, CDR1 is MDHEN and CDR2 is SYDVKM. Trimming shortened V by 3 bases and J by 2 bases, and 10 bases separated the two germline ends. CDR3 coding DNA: TGTGCCAGCAGTTTGGTAGCCGGCAACTATGGCTACACCTTC. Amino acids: CASSLVAGNYGYTF.

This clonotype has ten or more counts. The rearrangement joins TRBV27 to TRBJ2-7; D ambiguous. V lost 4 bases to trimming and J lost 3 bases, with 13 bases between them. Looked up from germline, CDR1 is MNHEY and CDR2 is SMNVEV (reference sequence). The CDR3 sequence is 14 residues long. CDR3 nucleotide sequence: TGTGCCAGCAGTTCATACCCCCCCAACTACGAGCAGTACTTC. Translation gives CASSSYPPNYEQYF.

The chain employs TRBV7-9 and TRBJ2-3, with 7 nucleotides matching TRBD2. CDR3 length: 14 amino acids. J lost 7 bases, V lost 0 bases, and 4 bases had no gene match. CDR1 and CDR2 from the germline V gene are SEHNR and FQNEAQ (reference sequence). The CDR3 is CASSLALAVNTQYF. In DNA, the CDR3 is TGTGCCAGCAGCTTAGCCCTAGCGGTGAATACGCAGTATTTT.

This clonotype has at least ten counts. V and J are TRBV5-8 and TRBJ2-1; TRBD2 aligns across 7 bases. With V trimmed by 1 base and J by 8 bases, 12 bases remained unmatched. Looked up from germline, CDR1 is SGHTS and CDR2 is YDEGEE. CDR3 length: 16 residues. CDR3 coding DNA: TGTGCCAGCAGCTTGCTGGGCGGGAGATCTAGTGATGAGCAGTTCTTC. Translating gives CASSLLGGRSSDEQFF.

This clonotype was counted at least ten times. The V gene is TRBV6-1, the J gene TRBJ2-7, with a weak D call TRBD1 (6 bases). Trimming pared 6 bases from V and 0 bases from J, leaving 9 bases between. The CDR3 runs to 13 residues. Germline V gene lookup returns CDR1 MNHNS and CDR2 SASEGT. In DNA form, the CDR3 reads TGTGCCAGCAGGGACAGCAGCTCCTACGAGCAGTACTTC. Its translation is CASRDSSSYEQYF.

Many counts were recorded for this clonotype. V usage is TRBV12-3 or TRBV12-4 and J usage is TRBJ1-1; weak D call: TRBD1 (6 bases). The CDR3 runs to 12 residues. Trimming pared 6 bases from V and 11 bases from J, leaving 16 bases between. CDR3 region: CASSPDSSRAFF. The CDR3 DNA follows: TGTGCCAGCAGCCCGGACAGTTCCAGGGCTTTCTTT.

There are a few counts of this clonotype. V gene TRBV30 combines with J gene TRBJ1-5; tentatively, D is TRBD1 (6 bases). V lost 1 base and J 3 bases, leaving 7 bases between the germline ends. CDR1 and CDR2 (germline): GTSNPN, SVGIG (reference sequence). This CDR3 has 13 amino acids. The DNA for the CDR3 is TGTGCCTGGAGTGGGGACAACAATCAGCCCCAGCATTTT. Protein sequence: CAWSGDNNQPQHF.

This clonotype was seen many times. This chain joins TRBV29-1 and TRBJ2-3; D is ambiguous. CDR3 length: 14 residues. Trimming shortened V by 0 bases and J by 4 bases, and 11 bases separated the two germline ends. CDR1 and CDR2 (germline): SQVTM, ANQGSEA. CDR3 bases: TGCAGCGTTGAAGATCTAGGGTTGTCAGATACGCAGTATTTT. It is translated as CSVEDLGLSDTQYF.